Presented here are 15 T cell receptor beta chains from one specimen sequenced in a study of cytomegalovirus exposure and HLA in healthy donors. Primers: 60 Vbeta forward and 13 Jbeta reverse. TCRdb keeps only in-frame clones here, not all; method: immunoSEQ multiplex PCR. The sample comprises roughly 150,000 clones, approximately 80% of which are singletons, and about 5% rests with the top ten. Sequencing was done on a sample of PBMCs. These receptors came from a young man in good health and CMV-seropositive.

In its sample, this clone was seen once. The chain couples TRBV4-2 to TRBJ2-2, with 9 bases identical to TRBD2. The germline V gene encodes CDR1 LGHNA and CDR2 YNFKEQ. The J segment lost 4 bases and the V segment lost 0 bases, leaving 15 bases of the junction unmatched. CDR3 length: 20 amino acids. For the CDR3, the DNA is TGTGCCAGCAGCCAAGATCCCGGGGGGAGCGGGAGGTCTACCACCGGGGAGCTGTTTTTT. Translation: CASSQDPGGSGRSTTGELFF.

In DNA, the CDR3 is TGTGCTAGTGGTTTACCGACCCCCAAGACAGGGTTGGACACCGGGGAGCTGTTTTTT. This encodes CASGLPTPKTGLDTGELFF. V gene TRBV12-5 combines with J gene TRBJ2-2, with 7 bases that match TRBD1. After removal of 3 bases from V and 3 bases from J, the junction contained 16 bases not matched to a gene. The CDR3 sequence is 19 residues long. Germline assignment: CDR1 LGHNT and CDR2 FRNRAP. The variable domain in full, completed from reference TRBV12-5 and TRBJ2-2, reads DARVTQTPRHKVTEMGQEVTMRCQPILGHNTVFWYRQTMMQGLELLAYFRNRAPLDDSGMPKDRFSAEMPDATLATLKIQPSEPRDSAVYFCASGLPTPKTGLDTGELFFGEGSRLTVL.

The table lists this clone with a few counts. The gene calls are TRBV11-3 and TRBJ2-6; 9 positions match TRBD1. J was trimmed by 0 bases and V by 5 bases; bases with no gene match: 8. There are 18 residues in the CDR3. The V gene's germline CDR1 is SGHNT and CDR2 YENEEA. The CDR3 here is CASSLGQGHSSGANVLTF. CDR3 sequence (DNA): TGTGCCAGCAGCCTCGGACAGGGGCATTCCTCTGGGGCCAACGTCCTGACTTTC.

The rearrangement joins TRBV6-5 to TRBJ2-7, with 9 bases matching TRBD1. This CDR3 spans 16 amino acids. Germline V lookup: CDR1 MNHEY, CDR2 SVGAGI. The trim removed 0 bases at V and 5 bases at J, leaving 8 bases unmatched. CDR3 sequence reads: CASSYSAGTGSDEQYF. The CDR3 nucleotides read TGTGCCAGCAGTTACTCCGCCGGGACAGGGTCTGACGAGCAGTACTTC.

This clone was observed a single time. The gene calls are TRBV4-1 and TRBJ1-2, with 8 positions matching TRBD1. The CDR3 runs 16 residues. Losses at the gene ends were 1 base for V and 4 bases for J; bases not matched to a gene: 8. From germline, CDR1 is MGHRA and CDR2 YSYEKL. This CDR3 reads CASSQVPGGTPYGYTF. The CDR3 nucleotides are TGCGCCAGCAGCCAAGTCCCAGGGGGCACCCCCTATGGCTACACCTTC.

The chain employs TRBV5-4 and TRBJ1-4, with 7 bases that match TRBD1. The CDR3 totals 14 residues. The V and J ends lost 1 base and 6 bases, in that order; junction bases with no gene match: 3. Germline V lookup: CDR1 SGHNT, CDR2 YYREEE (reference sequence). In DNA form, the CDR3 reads TGTGCCAGCAGCTTGACAGGGGTCGATGAAAAACTGTTTTTT. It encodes CASSLTGVDEKLFF.

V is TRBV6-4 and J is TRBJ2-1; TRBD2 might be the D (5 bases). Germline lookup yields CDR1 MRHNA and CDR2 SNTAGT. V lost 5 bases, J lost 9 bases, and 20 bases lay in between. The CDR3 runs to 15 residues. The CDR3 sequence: CASSPRPGSEVEQFF. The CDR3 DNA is TGTGCCAGCAGTCCCCGGCCAGGTAGCGAGGTTGAGCAGTTCTTC.

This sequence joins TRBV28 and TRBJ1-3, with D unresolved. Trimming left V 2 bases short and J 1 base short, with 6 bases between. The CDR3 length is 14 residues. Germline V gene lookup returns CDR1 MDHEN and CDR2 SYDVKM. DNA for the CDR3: TGTGCCAGCAGTTTAACGGTGTCTGGAAACACCATATATTTT. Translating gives CASSLTVSGNTIYF.

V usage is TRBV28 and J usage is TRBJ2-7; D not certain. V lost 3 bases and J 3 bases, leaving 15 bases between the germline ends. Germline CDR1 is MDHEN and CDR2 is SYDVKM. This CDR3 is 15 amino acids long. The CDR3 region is CASSLNSSPVYEQYF. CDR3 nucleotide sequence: TGTGCCAGCAGTTTGAACTCATCGCCGGTCTACGAGCAGTACTTC.

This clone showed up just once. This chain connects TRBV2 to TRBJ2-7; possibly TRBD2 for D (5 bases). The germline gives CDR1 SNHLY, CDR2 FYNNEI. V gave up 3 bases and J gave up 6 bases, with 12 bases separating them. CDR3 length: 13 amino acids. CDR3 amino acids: CASSDSGIGEQYF. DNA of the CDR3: TGTGCCAGCAGTGATTCGGGGATTGGCGAGCAGTACTTC.

This CDR3 is CASSGERGVSGEQFF. Written as DNA, the CDR3 is TGTGCCAGCAGCGGAGAGCGGGGGGTGTCAGGTGAGCAGTTCTTC. The chain uses TRBV9 and TRBJ2-1; 9 bases line up with TRBD2. The length of the CDR3 is 15 residues. CDR1 and CDR2 from the germline V gene are SGDLS and YYNGEE. The junction had 10 bases not matched to a gene; V was cut back by 3 bases and J by 9 bases.

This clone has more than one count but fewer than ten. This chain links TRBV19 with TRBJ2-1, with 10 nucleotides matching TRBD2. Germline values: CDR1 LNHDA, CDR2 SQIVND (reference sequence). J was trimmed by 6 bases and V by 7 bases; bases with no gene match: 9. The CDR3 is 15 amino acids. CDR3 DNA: TGTGCCAGTAACTCGCTAGCGGGAGATTCCAATGAGCAGTTCTTC. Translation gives CASNSLAGDSNEQFF.

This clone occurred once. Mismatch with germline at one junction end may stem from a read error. CDR3 amino acids: CSSSLGGDRGDEAFF. In DNA, the CDR3 is TGTTCCAGCAGTCTAGGCGGTGACAGGGGGGATGAAGCTTTCTTT. V and J are TRBV7-9 and TRBJ1-1; 9 nucleotides agree with TRBD1. The CDR3 sequence is 15 residues long. Germline assignment: CDR1 SEHNR and CDR2 FQNEAQ (reference sequence).

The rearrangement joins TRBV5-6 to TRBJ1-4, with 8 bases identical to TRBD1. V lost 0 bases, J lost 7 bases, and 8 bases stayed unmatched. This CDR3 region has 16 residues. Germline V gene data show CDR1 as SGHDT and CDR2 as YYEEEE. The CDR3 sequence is CASSLVQGALGEKLFF. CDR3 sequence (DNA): TGTGCCAGCAGCTTGGTCCAGGGGGCACTGGGTGAAAAACTGTTTTTT.

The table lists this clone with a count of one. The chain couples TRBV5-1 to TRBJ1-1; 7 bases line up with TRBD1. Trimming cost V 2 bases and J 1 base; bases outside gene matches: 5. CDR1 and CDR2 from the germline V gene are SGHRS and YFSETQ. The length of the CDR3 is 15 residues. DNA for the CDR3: TGCGCCAGCAGCTTTCCGGACAGGACGAACACTGAAGCTTTCTTT. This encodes CASSFPDRTNTEAFF.